This is a list of T cell receptor beta chains from one sample in a study of blood T cell repertoires in COVID-19. Sequencing used immunoSEQ multiplex PCR; TCRdb keeps in-frame clones, though not all of them. This sample has about 160,000 clones, with approximately 82% found just once. Source material: peripheral blood. All receptors derive from a woman older than 75 with acute or convalescent COVID-19. Both conserved end residues are part of each CDR3. The order of the fields is clone size, J gene, V gene, D gene, CDR3 protein, CDR3 DNA. D genes are given only for firm matches. Clone sizes are given selectively: once, few, many, or a class where the clone is expanded.

few TRBJ2-7 TRBV19 - CASSITGSSYEQYF TGTGCCAGTAGTATAACCGGGAGTTCGTACGAGCAGTACTTC
- TRBJ2-1 TRBV5-1 - CASSPHREGYNEQFF TGCGCCAGCAGCCCACACCGGGAAGGATACAATGAGCAGTTCTTC
- TRBJ1-1 TRBV29-1 - CSVGDPGDTEAFF TGCAGCGTTGGGGACCCGGGGGACACTGAAGCTTTCTTT
- TRBJ1-2 TRBV3-1/TRBV3-2 TRBD1 CASSHPGTGNGNGYTF TGTGCCAGCAGCCATCCTGGGACAGGGAACGGTAATGGCTACACCTTC
- TRBJ2-4 TRBV2 TRBD1 CASSDRTGKNIQYF TGTGCCAGCAGTGACCGGACAGGGAAAAACATTCAGTACTTC
few TRBJ1-5 TRBV6-5 - CASSILTHQPQHF TGTGCCAGCAGTATACTCACTCATCAGCCCCAGCATTTT
- TRBJ2-3 TRBV6-6 - CASSYSGLISTDTQYF TGTGCCAGCAGTTACTCAGGACTAATAAGCACAGATACGCAGTATTTT
- TRBJ2-1 TRBV2 - CASSEALGHEQFF TGTGCCAGCAGTGAGGCCTTGGGGCATGAGCAGTTCTTC
- TRBJ2-3 TRBV27 - CASRQGFSTDTQYF TGTGCCAGCAGGCAGGGGTTTAGCACAGATACGCAGTATTTT
many TRBJ2-1 TRBV29-1 TRBD1 CSAEIWDSSYNEQFF TGCAGCGCCGAAATTTGGGACAGCTCCTACAATGAGCAGTTCTTC
- TRBJ2-1 TRBV29-1 TRBD1 CSVEGVSGQANNEQFF TGCAGCGTTGAAGGGGTGTCGGGACAGGCGAACAATGAGCAGTTCTTC
once TRBJ2-7 TRBV9 - CASSVGEGVEQYF TGTGCCAGCAGCGTAGGGGAAGGGGTCGAGCAGTACTTC
- TRBJ2-3 TRBV9 TRBD2 CASSYSGRNTDTQYF TGTGCCAGCAGCTATAGCGGGAGGAACACAGATACGCAGTATTTT
- TRBJ1-1 TRBV12-3/TRBV12-4 TRBD1 CASRGTDNTEAFF TGTGCCAGCAGGGGGACAGACAACACTGAAGCTTTCTTT
- TRBJ2-7 TRBV30 - CAWDATSSDEQYF TGTGCCTGGGACGCGACTAGTTCCGACGAGCAGTACTTC
once TRBJ1-1 TRBV7-9 - CASSPQENTEAFF TGTGCCAGCAGCCCACAGGAGAACACTGAAGCTTTCTTT
- TRBJ2-1 TRBV5-1 TRBD1 CASSLQGPLDNEQFF TGCGCCAGCAGCTTACAGGGGCCCCTAGACAATGAGCAGTTCTTC
- TRBJ2-1 TRBV5-1 TRBD2 CASSLAGTTTYNEQFF TGCGCCAGCAGCTTGGCCGGGACTACAACCTACAATGAGCAGTTCTTC
- TRBJ1-4 TRBV2 - CASSLSSATNEKLFF TGTGCCAGCAGCCTTTCTAGTGCAACTAATGAAAAACTGTTTTTT
- TRBJ1-5 TRBV28 - CASSLAGQPQHF TGTGCCAGCAGTTTAGCCGGGCAGCCCCAGCATTTT
- TRBJ2-5 TRBV6-2/TRBV6-3 TRBD1 CASSYPGQQYF TGTGCCAGCAGTTACCCGGGACAGCAGTACTTC
- TRBJ2-1 TRBV30 TRBD2 CAWSAYGTSDPYNEQFF TGTGCCTGGAGTGCGTATGGGACTAGCGACCCGTACAATGAGCAGTTCTTC
few TRBJ2-7 TRBV10-3 - CAISESERGGGHEQYF TGTGCCATCAGTGAGTCAGAACGAGGGGGTGGGCACGAGCAGTACTTC
- TRBJ2-1 TRBV5-5 TRBD2 CASSLRRERVHEQFF TGTGCCAGCAGCTTGCGGCGGGAGCGGGTTCATGAGCAGTTCTTC
- TRBJ1-4 TRBV5-1 TRBD1 CASSLGQGAYEKLFF TGCGCCAGCAGCTTGGGGCAGGGGGCGTACGAAAAACTGTTTTTT
- TRBJ1-2 TRBV19 TRBD1 CASSANPGQGLYGYTF TGTGCCAGTAGTGCCAATCCGGGACAGGGCCTCTATGGCTACACCTTC
- TRBJ1-3 TRBV11-2 - CASSLDLTAIYF TGTGCCAGCAGCTTAGATCTCACTGCCATATATTTT
- TRBJ2-4 TRBV6-1 - CASSAPFGRAKNIQYF TGTGCCAGCAGTGCCCCCTTTGGGAGAGCCAAAAACATTCAGTACTTC
few TRBJ1-5 TRBV5-8 - CASSLEAYSNQPQHF TGTGCCAGCAGCTTGGAAGCTTATAGCAATCAGCCCCAGCATTTT
few TRBJ2-2 TRBV18 - CASSPPGPPNTGELFF TGTGCCAGCTCACCACCGGGGCCCCCGAACACCGGGGAGCTGTTTTTT
few TRBJ2-2 TRBV9 TRBD1 CASSKRTGTNTGELFF TGTGCCAGCAGCAAAAGGACAGGGACTAACACCGGGGAGCTGTTTTTT
many TRBJ1-5 TRBV19 TRBD1 CASQRDRGNQPQHF TGTGCCAGCCAACGGGACAGGGGTAATCAGCCCCAGCATTTT
few TRBJ1-1 TRBV5-5 TRBD1 CASSSDGTGGQMNTEAFF TGTGCCAGCAGCTCCGACGGGACAGGGGGTCAAATGAACACTGAAGCTTTCTTT
- TRBJ2-2 TRBV7-7 TRBD1 CASSLGLGQGESRTGELFF TGTGCCAGCAGCTTAGGGTTAGGACAGGGGGAATCGCGCACCGGGGAGCTGTTTTTT
- TRBJ1-5 TRBV3-1/TRBV3-2 TRBD1 CASSQDPPGQGNQPQHF TGTGCCAGCAGCCAAGATCCGCCGGGACAGGGGAATCAGCCCCAGCATTTT
- TRBJ1-5 TRBV3-1/TRBV3-2 - CASSQGPGGQPQHF TGTGCCAGCAGCCAAGGCCCGGGAGGTCAGCCCCAGCATTTT
- TRBJ2-7 TRBV5-4 TRBD1 CASSSPGGGQGTNYEQYF TGTGCCAGCAGCTCGCCCGGCGGGGGACAGGGGACTAACTACGAGCAGTACTTC
- TRBJ1-4 TRBV29-1 - CSVEAGGYEKLFF TGCAGCGTTGAAGCTGGAGGGTATGAAAAACTGTTTTTT
- TRBJ2-1 TRBV7-2 TRBD2 CAEASVAGGNEQFF TGTGCCGAAGCATCGGTAGCGGGGGGAAATGAGCAGTTCTTC
- TRBJ1-4 TRBV3-1/TRBV3-2 - CASSQRTGSREKLFF TGTGCCAGCAGCCAGCGGACGGGGTCTAGGGAAAAACTGTTTTTT
- TRBJ1-4 TRBV4-3 - CASSLIRATNEKLFF TGCGCCAGCAGCCTCATCAGGGCAACTAATGAAAAACTGTTTTTT
- TRBJ1-1 TRBV5-1 - CASSLALGSMNTEAFF TGCGCCAGCAGCTTGGCCCTGGGGAGCATGAACACTGAAGCTTTCTTT
many TRBJ2-7 TRBV6-5 - CASRLGQGGEQYF TGTGCCAGCAGGCTCGGGCAGGGTGGCGAGCAGTACTTC
few TRBJ1-2 TRBV19 TRBD1 CASSTRTGGSYGYTF TGTGCCAGTAGTACTCGGACAGGGGGTTCCTATGGCTACACCTTC
- TRBJ2-1 TRBV6-5 - CASHQLAEWGEQFF TGTGCCAGCCATCAGTTAGCGGAATGGGGTGAGCAGTTCTTC
- TRBJ1-2 TRBV18 TRBD1 CASSPGQDYGYTF TGTGCCAGCTCACCCGGACAGGACTATGGCTACACCTTC
- TRBJ1-6 TRBV7-6 - CASSRREALRTPLHF TGTGCCAGCAGCCGTCGAGAGGCCCTAAGAACACCCCTCCACTTT
- TRBJ2-5 TRBV15 TRBD1 CATSGSKQGHQETQYF TGTGCCACCAGCGGATCGAAACAGGGGCACCAAGAGACCCAGTACTTC
- TRBJ2-1 TRBV18 TRBD2 CASQPAGGLNNEQFF TGTGCCAGCCAGCCAGCGGGAGGTCTGAACAATGAGCAGTTCTTC
- TRBJ1-1 TRBV11-2 - CASSHALRGRRTEAFF TGTGCCAGCAGCCATGCCCTGCGGGGGCGACGCACTGAAGCTTTCTTT
- TRBJ2-2 TRBV7-2 TRBD1 CASSIDRANTGELFF TGTGCCAGCAGCATAGACAGGGCTAACACCGGGGAGCTGTTTTTT
- TRBJ1-1 TRBV6-2/TRBV6-3 TRBD1 CASSYSTTGARFTEAFF TGTGCCAGCAGTTACTCCACGACAGGGGCGCGCTTCACTGAAGCTTTCTTT
- TRBJ1-5 TRBV10-3 TRBD1 CAISRDREQPQHF TGTGCCATCAGTAGGGACAGGGAACAGCCCCAGCATTTT
- TRBJ1-2 TRBV7-6 TRBD1 CASSSRTGKTNYGYTF TGTGCCAGCAGCTCTAGGACAGGAAAGACTAACTATGGCTACACCTTC